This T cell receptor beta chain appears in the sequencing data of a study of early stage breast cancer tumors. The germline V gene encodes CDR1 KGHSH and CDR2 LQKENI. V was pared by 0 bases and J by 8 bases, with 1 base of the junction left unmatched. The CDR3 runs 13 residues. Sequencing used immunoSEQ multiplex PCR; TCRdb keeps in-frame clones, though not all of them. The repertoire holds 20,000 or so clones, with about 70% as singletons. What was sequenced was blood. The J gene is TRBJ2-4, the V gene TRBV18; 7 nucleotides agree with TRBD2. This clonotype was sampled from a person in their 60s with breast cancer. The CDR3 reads CASSPPGGDIQYF. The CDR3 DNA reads TGTGCCAGCTCACCACCGGGAGGGGACATTCAGTACTTC. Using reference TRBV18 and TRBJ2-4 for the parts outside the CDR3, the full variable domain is NAGVMQNPRHLVRRRGQEARLRCSPMKGHSHVYWYRQLPEEGLKFMVYLQKENIIDESGMPKERFSAEFPKEGPSILRIQQVVRGDSAAYFCASSPPGGDIQYFGAGTRLSVL.